This record looks at one TCR beta chain sequence and its context. Its target is not known. The data derive from a study of circulating and synovial CD4+ cells in juvenile arthritis. Regarding the study as a whole: Traditional Vbeta family usage analysis missed the pathogenic-like versus bulk difference.

CDR3 length: 14 residues. V was cut by 6 bases and J by 1 base, with 12 bases left in between. Per the germline V gene, CDR1 is KGHSH and CDR2 is LQKENI. TCRdb's copy holds only in-frame clones and misses some; the assay was immunoSEQ multiplex PCR. This sample has under 40,000 clones, with about 94% found just once. The origin of this receptor is a human donor with juvenile idiopathic arthritis. The J gene is TRBJ1-1, the V gene TRBV18; possibly TRBD1 for D (5 bases). Sequencing input: CD4+ T cells from blood. CDR3 nucleotide sequence: TGTGCCAGCTCGCTCTCGACAGAGAACACTGAAGCTTTCTTT. Residues: CASSLSTENTEAFF.